This TCR beta chain stems from a study of CD8 T cells in Susac syndrome. J lost 4 bases, V lost 1 base, and 3 bases had no gene match. Germline lookup yields CDR1 SEHNR and CDR2 FQNEAQ (reference sequence). The length of the CDR3 is 15 residues. In the case of this clonotype: Its antigen is not known.

RNA was extracted with the RNeasy kit, and a quantity of 0.5 to 1 ug was reverse transcribed using random hexamers. TCR beta CDR3 was amplified by immunoSEQ multiplex PCR. This amplification extended across 54 Vbeta and 13 Jbeta segments. MiXCR, run by TCRdb on the immunoSEQ multiplex PCR reads, gives a single entry per CDR3 protein. Among around 130,000 distinct CDR3 sequences listed, approximately 79% were seen once. General observations from the study: A relatively small number of individuals underwent TCR sequencing and HLA analysis.

Peripheral blood CD8+ and CD4+ T cells were profiled by TCR beta sequencing. The chain recombines TRBV7-9 with TRBJ2-1; 8 nucleotides align to TRBD2. The sequencing input was CD8+ T cells from PBMCs. The receptor's source is a human donor with multiple sclerosis. The CDR3 spells CASSLERERYNEQFF. CDR3 DNA: TGTGCCAGCAGCTTAGAGCGGGAGAGATACAATGAGCAGTTCTTC.